The 25 T cell receptor beta chains below come from one sample, sequenced in a study of T-cell memory formation after mild COVID-19. TCRdb re-called the 5' RACE reads through MiXCR, storing one row per CDR3 protein. The data hold around 340,000 distinct CDR3 sequences, with over 10% observed a single time. What was sequenced was PBMCs or a T cell subset sorted from them (not recorded which). Receptors originate from a man aged 18 to 35 who had mild COVID-19 (a few samples of this study predate the infection). Cell type and time point are not known.

This clonotype was counted a few times. The chain is built from TRBV28 and TRBJ1-1; D uncertain. The CDR3 has 12 amino acids. Trimming took 10 bases from V and 0 from J, leaving 9 bases between them. Germline V gives CDR1 MDHEN, CDR2 SYDVKM. The CDR3 nucleotides are TGTGCCACTACAGTCATGAACACTGAAGCTTTCTTT. This translates into CATTVMNTEAFF.

This clonotype was detected a few times. J is TRBJ1-6 and V is TRBV4-3; D not resolved. The V gene lost 11 bases and the J gene lost 7 bases, with 15 bases spanning the gap. The germline gives CDR1 LGHNA, CDR2 YSLEER. The CDR3 consists of 13 residues. The CDR3 DNA is TGCGCCGCGTCTAGGGAGGAAAATTCACCCCTCCACTTT. Amino acid sequence: CAASREENSPLHF.

As DNA, the CDR3 is TGTGCCAGCAAGGCCGGGGTACAGGGGGGTGAAGCTTTCTTT. It encodes CASKAGVQGGEAFF. J is TRBJ1-1 and V is TRBV6-1; 8 bases are a match to TRBD1. This CDR3 is 14 amino acids long. Germline V gene data show CDR1 as MNHNS and CDR2 as SASEGT. With 7 bases clipped from V and 7 bases from J, the junction kept 11 bases outside the gene matches.

This chain joins TRBV5-1 and TRBJ2-5, with 15 bases aligning to TRBD2. The V segment lost 7 bases and the J segment 4 bases; nucleotides outside the gene matches: 2. This CDR3 is built from 14 residues. CDR1 and CDR2 (germline): SGHRS, YFSETQ. CDR3 loop: CASGLAGGPETQYF. The CDR3, as DNA: TGCGCCAGCGGACTAGCGGGGGGGCCAGAGACCCAGTACTTC.

The J gene is TRBJ1-2, the V gene TRBV18; 8 bases are shared with TRBD1. V trimming: 3 bases; J trimming: 2 bases; junction bases outside the gene matches: 2. The CDR3 totals 14 residues. Germline values: CDR1 KGHSH, CDR2 LQKENI. CDR3: CASSPTGDNYGYTF. The DNA for the CDR3 is TGTGCCAGCTCACCGACAGGGGACAACTATGGCTACACCTTC.

The table lists this clonotype with a few counts. The chain is built from TRBV3-1 and TRBJ2-3; a weak D match, TRBD2 (5 bases). The CDR3 totals 15 residues. CDR1 is LGHDT and CDR2 is YNNKEL in the germline V gene (reference sequence). V gave up 0 bases and J gave up 1 base, with 8 bases separating them. CDR3: CASSQDPAGTDTQYF. CDR3 DNA: TGTGCCAGCAGCCAAGATCCAGCGGGCACAGATACGCAGTATTTT.

This clonotype was observed a handful of times. This chain uses TRBV20-1 with TRBJ1-6, with D perhaps matching TRBD1 (5 bases). The CDR3 length is 14 residues. Germline V gene sequence: CDR1 DFQATT, CDR2 SNEGSKA (reference sequence). Trimming stripped 1 base from V and 7 bases from J, with 11 bases between. CDR3 residues: CSARVPGSNSPLHF. The CDR3 coding sequence is TGCAGTGCTAGAGTGCCAGGGAGCAATTCACCCCTCCACTTT.

This clonotype was seen ten or more times. This sequence joins TRBV20-1 and TRBJ1-3, with D maybe TRBD1 (5 bases). V lost 6 bases and J lost 0, with 12 bases in between. The CDR3 covers 14 residues. Germline assignment: CDR1 DFQATT and CDR2 SNEGSKA (reference sequence). The CDR3 loop is CSATTASSGNTIYF. The CDR3 bases are TGCAGTGCAACGACAGCCTCCTCTGGAAACACCATATATTTT.

The chain links TRBV19 to TRBJ2-6; 7 nucleotides line up with TRBD2. V lost 0 bases to trimming and J lost 0 bases; unmatched junction nucleotides: 5. Germline-derived CDR1 and CDR2 are LNHDA and SQIVND (reference sequence). The CDR3 consists of 18 residues. As DNA, the CDR3 is TGTGCCAGTAGTATAGATCATTCGGGGGGCTCTGGGGCCAACGTCCTGACTTTC. Its protein is CASSIDHSGGSGANVLTF.

The CDR3 sequence: CASSPFGIPSRVWRNTEAFF. CDR3 DNA: TGTGCCAGCTCACCGTTTGGTATCCCATCAAGGGTTTGGAGGAACACTGAAGCTTTCTTT. The rearrangement links TRBV18 to TRBJ1-1, with D hard to call. The germline V gene has CDR1 KGHSH and CDR2 LQKENI. The CDR3 is 20 residues long. V shed 3 bases and J shed 1 base, with 27 bases lying between them.

CDR3 nucleotide sequence: TGTGCCAGCAGCCCCCGGGACAGGGGCATTCAGTACTTC. This encodes CASSPRDRGIQYF. The chain couples TRBV5-6 to TRBJ2-4, with TRBD1 identical over 10 bases. From germline, CDR1 is SGHDT and CDR2 YYEEEE. J gave up 9 bases and V 4 bases, and 4 bases lay outside the gene matches. The CDR3 loop spans 13 amino acids.

This clonotype turned up a few times. The rearrangement joins TRBV5-1 to TRBJ2-5, with TRBD1 matching over 12 bases. Trimming removed 0 bases from V and 4 bases from J; junction bases left unmatched: 7. The CDR3 spans 17 residues. Germline V CDR1 and CDR2: SGHRS, YFSETQ. DNA of the CDR3: TGCGCCAGCAGCTTGGGGCCGGGACAGGGGGCGAGAGAGACCCAGTACTTC. Translating gives CASSLGPGQGARETQYF. Complete variable domain (other parts from reference TRBV5-1 and TRBJ2-5): KAGVTQTPRYLIKTRGQQVTLSCSPISGHRSVSWYQQTPGQGLQFLFEYFSETQRNKGNFPGRFSGRQFSNSRSEMNVSTLELGDSALYLCASSLGPGQGARETQYFGPGTRLLVL.

This rearrangement joins TRBV20-1 to TRBJ1-1, with D possibly being TRBD1 (5 bases). V lost 0 bases to trimming and J lost 0 bases, with 8 bases between them. The CDR3 runs to 14 residues. CDR1 and CDR2 from the germline V gene are DFQATT and SNEGSKA (reference sequence). CDR3 nucleotides: TGCAGTGCTAGAGAGGGGACCCTGAACACTGAAGCTTTCTTT. Translating gives CSAREGTLNTEAFF.

This clonotype came up a few times. The V and J genes are TRBV4-1 and TRBJ2-5, with 7 bases identical to TRBD2. J was trimmed by 3 bases and V by 4 bases; bases with no gene match: 8. This CDR3 has 15 residues. Germline V gene data show CDR1 as MGHRA and CDR2 as YSYEKL. DNA for the CDR3: TGCGCCAGCAGCCCCAACCAGCGGGGTGAAGAGACCCAGTACTTC. Protein sequence: CASSPNQRGEETQYF.

This clonotype was counted only a few times. The V gene is TRBV24-1, the J gene TRBJ2-3; weak D call: TRBD1 (6 bases). The CDR3 spans 14 residues. V lost 3 bases and J lost 3, with 9 bases in between. Germline V gives CDR1 KGHDR, CDR2 SFDVKD. For the CDR3, the DNA is TGTGCCACCAGTGATCCGCAGGGGACAGATACGCAGTATTTT. It specifies CATSDPQGTDTQYF.

This clonotype was counted between two and nine times. This chain joins TRBV29-1 and TRBJ2-5, with no clear D. Germline V CDR1 and CDR2: SQVTM, ANQGSEA. V was shortened by 7 bases and J by 5 bases, with 11 bases between the two germline ends. The CDR3 has 11 residues. This CDR3 reads CSARRRETQYF. CDR3 sequence (DNA): TGCAGCGCCCGCCGGCGGGAGACCCAGTACTTC.

The gene calls are TRBV7-6 and TRBJ2-2; D is undetermined. In germline, CDR1 is SGHVS, CDR2 FNYEAQ. The CDR3 has 17 residues. V was clipped by 2 bases and J by 5 bases, with 18 bases between them. This CDR3 is CASSLSGFLVNTGELFF. In DNA form, the CDR3 reads TGTGCCAGCAGCTTATCAGGTTTCCTAGTGAATACCGGGGAGCTGTTTTTT.

The V and J genes are TRBV19 and TRBJ1-2; no clear D. V lost 2 bases to trimming and J lost 5 bases, with 12 bases between them. Per germline, CDR1 LNHDA and CDR2 SQIVND (reference sequence). This CDR3 comprises 14 residues. Here the CDR3 reads CASSITPRTYGYTF. In DNA, the CDR3 is TGTGCCAGTAGTATAACTCCAAGGACGTATGGCTACACCTTC.

Only a few counts were recorded for this clonotype. The CDR3 sequence: CSARVGTRSATDTQYF. The DNA of the CDR3 is TGCAGTGCTAGAGTTGGGACTAGATCCGCGACAGATACGCAGTATTTT. The chain recombines TRBV20-1 with TRBJ2-3; 8 nucleotides align to TRBD2. Trimming removed 1 base from V and 3 bases from J; junction bases left unmatched: 9. Per germline, CDR1 DFQATT and CDR2 SNEGSKA (reference sequence). This CDR3 spans 16 amino acids.

The chain recombines TRBV5-5 with TRBJ2-5, with D unclear. This CDR3 has 12 amino acids. The V end lost 0 bases, the J end lost 7 bases, and 7 bases lay between the germline ends. Per the germline V gene, CDR1 is SGHKS and CDR2 is YYEKEE (reference sequence). CDR3 residues: CASSLARPTQYF. CDR3 DNA sequence: TGTGCCAGCAGCTTGGCTCGACCGACCCAGTACTTC.

V and J are TRBV6-2 or TRBV6-3 and TRBJ2-7; 10 bases align to TRBD1. The CDR3 contains 14 residues. V gave up 2 bases and J gave up 2 bases; unmatched junction bases: 0. Germline assignment: CDR1 MNHEY and CDR2 SVGEGT. The CDR3 region is CASSYGTGAYEQYV. As DNA, the CDR3 is TGTGCCAGCAGTTACGGGACAGGGGCCTACGAGCAGTACGTC.

DNA for the CDR3: TGTGCCAGTAGTATAGGGCAGAGCCAGGTATACGAGCAGTACTTC. It codes for CASSIGQSQVYEQYF. The chain couples TRBV19 to TRBJ2-7; D gene uncertain. The CDR3 covers 15 residues. V was trimmed by 1 base and J by 4 bases, leaving 14 bases between them. Germline lookup yields CDR1 LNHDA and CDR2 SQIVND (reference sequence). The full variable domain, completed using reference TRBV19 and TRBJ2-7, is DGGITQSPKYLFRKEGQNVTLSCEQNLNHDAMYWYRQDPGQGLRLIYYSQIVNDFQKGDIAEGYSVSREKKESFPLTVTSAQKNPTAFYLCASSIGQSQVYEQYFGPGTRLTVT.

This chain links TRBV6-4 with TRBJ2-1; 9 bases map to TRBD1. The CDR3 sequence is 13 residues long. With 6 bases clipped from V and 9 bases from J, the junction kept 6 bases outside the gene matches. In germline, CDR1 is MRHNA, CDR2 SNTAGT. CDR3 sequence reads: CASSRDRDREQFF. The CDR3 DNA reads as TGTGCCAGCAGCCGGGACAGGGACCGTGAGCAGTTCTTC.

The rearrangement joins TRBV6-2 or TRBV6-3 to TRBJ2-4, with 10 bases that match TRBD2. The junction had 12 bases not matched to a gene; V was cut back by 4 bases and J by 9 bases. The CDR3 runs 16 residues. Germline V gene lookup returns CDR1 MNHEY and CDR2 SVGEGT. The CDR3 protein is CASSSRAGGAIGIQYF. The DNA of the CDR3 is TGTGCCAGCAGTTCCCGAGCGGGGGGGGCTATCGGCATTCAGTACTTC.

This clonotype has a handful of counts. The chain carries TRBV29-1 and TRBJ1-1; 9 bases line up with TRBD1. The ends lost 5 bases at V and 5 bases at J; junction bases unmatched: 6. Germline V gene data show CDR1 as SQVTM and CDR2 as ANQGSEA. This CDR3 comprises 13 residues. CDR3 nucleotides: TGCAGCGTTCAGGGACAGGGACGAACTGAAGCTTTCTTT. This sequence encodes CSVQGQGRTEAFF.